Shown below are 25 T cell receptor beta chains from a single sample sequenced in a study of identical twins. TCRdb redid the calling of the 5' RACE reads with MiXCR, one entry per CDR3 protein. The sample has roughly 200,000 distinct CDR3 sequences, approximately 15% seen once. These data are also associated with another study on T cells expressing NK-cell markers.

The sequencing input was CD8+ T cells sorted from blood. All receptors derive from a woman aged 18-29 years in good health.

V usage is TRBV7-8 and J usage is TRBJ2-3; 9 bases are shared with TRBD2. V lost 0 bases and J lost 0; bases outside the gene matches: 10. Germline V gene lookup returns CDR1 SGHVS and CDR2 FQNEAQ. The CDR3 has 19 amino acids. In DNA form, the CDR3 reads TGTGCCAGCAGCTTAGCGAGGAAGCGGGGGGCTTCTAGCACAGATACGCAGTATTTT. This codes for CASSLARKRGASSTDTQYF.

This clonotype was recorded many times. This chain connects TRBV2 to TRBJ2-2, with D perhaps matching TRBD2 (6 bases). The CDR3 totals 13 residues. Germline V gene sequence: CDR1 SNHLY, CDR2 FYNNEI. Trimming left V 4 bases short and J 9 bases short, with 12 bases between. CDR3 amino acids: CASSAGVLWELFF. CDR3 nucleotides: TGTGCCAGCAGTGCGGGGGTGTTGTGGGAGCTGTTTTTT.

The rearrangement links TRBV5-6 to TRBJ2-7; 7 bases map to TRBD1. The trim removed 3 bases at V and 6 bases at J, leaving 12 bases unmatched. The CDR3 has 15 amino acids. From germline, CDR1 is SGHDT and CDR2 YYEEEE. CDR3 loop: CASSSIGTASLEQYF. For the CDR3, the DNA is TGTGCCAGCAGCTCGATTGGGACAGCCTCCCTCGAGCAGTACTTC.

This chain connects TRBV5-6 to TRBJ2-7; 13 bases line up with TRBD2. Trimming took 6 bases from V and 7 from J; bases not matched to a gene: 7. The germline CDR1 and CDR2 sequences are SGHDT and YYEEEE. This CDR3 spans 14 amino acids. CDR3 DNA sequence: TGTGCCAGCAACCCTCAGGGACTAGCGGGGGAGCAGTACTTC. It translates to CASNPQGLAGEQYF.

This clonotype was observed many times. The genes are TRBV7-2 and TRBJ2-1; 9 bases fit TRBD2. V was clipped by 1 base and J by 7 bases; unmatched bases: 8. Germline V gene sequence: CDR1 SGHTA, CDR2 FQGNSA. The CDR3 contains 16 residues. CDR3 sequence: CASSLGFLAGRNEQFF. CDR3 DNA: TGTGCCAGCAGCTTAGGTTTCCTAGCGGGACGGAATGAGCAGTTCTTC.

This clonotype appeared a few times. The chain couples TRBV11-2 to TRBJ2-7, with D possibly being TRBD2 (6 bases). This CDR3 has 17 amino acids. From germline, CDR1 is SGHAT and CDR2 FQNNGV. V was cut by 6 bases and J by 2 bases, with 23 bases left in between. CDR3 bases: TGTGCCAGCAGGATAAAATTGGAGGGTATCGGACCCTACGAGCAGTACTTC. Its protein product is CASRIKLEGIGPYEQYF.

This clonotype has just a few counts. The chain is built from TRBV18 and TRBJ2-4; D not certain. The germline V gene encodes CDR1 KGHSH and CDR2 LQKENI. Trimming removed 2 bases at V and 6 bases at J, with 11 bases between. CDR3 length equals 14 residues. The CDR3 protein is CASSPVGGLNIQYF. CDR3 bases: TGTGCCAGCTCACCAGTGGGTGGATTAAACATTCAGTACTTC.

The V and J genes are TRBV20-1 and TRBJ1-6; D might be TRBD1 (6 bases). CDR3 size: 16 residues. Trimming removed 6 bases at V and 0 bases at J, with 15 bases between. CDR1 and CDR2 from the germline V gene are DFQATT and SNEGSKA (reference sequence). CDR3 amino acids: CSAWGGDSSYNSPLHF. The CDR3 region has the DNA TGCAGTGCGTGGGGGGGCGACAGCTCCTATAATTCACCCCTCCACTTT.

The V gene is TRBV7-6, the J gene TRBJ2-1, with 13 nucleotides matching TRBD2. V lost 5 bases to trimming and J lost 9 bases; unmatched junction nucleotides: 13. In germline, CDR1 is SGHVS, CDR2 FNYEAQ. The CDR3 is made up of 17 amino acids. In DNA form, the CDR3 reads TGTGCCAGCAGCGACGGGACTAGCGGGGACCCCGGCCGTGAGCAGTTCTTC. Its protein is CASSDGTSGDPGREQFF. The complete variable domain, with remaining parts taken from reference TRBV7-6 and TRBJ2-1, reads GAGVSQSPRYKVTKRGQDVALRCDPISGHVSLYWYRQALGQGPEFLTYFNYEAQQDKSGLPNDRFSAERPEGSISTLTIQRTEQRDSAMYRCASSDGTSGDPGREQFFGPGTRLTVL.

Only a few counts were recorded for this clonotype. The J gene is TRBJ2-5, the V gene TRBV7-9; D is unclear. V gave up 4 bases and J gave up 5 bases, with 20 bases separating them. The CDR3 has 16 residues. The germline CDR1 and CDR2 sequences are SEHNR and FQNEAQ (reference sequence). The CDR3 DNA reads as TGTGCCAGCAGCTACACGGCCACGATCATTCAGGAGACCCAGTACTTC. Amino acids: CASSYTATIIQETQYF.

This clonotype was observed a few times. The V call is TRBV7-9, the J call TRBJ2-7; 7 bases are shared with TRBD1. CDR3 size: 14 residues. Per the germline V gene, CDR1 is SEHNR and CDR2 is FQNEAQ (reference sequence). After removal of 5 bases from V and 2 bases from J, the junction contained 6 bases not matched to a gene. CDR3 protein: CASSLPGQTYEQYF. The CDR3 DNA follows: TGTGCCAGCAGCCTTCCGGGACAGACCTACGAGCAGTACTTC.

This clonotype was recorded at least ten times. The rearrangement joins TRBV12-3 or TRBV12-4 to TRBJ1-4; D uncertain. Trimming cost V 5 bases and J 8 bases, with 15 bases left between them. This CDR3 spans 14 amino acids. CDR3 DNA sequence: TGTGCCAGCAGTCCCTCAGGAGGTTGGGAAAAACTGTTTTTT. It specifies CASSPSGGWEKLFF.

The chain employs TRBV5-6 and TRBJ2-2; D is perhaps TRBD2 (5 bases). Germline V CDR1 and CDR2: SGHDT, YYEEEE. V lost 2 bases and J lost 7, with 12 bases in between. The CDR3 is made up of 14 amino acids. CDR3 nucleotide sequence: TGTGCCAGCAGCTTTGGTCGGGGAAGCGGGGAGCTGTTTTTT. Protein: CASSFGRGSGELFF.

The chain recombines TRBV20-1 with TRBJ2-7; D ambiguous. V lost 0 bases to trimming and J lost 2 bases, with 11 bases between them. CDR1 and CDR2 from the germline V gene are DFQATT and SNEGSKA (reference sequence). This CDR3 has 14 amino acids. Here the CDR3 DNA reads TGCAGTGCTAGAGATAGGGCCCAGACCTACGAGCAGTACTTC. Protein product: CSARDRAQTYEQYF.

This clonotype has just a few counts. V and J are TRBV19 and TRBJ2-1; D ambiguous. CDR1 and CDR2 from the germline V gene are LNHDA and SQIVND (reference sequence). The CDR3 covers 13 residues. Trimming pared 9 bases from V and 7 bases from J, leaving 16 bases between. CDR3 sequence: CASGDPGWNEQFF. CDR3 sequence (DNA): TGTGCCAGCGGAGATCCGGGCTGGAATGAGCAGTTCTTC.

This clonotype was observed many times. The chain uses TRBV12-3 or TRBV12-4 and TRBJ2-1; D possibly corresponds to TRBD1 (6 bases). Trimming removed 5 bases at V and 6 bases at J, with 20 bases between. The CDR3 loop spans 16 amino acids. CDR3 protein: CASSTYRVKNSNEQFF. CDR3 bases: TGTGCCAGCAGTACCTACAGGGTAAAGAACTCCAATGAGCAGTTCTTC.

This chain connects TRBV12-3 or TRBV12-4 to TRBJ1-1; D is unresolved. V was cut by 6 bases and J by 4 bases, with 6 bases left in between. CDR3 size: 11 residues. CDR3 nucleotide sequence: TGTGCCAGCAGGGATTCCACTGAAGCTTTCTTT. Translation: CASRDSTEAFF.

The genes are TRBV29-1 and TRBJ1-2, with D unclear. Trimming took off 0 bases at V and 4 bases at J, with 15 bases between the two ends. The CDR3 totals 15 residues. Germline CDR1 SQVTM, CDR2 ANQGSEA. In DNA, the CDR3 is TGCAGCGTTGAAGAATCCCCGTTAGGCCTCTATGGCTACACCTTC. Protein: CSVEESPLGLYGYTF.

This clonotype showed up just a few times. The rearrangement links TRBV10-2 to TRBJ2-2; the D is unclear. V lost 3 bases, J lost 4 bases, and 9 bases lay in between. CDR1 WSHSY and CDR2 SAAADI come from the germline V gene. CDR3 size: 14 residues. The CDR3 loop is CASSESDATGELFF. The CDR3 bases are TGCGCCAGCAGTGAAAGCGACGCCACCGGGGAGCTGTTTTTT.

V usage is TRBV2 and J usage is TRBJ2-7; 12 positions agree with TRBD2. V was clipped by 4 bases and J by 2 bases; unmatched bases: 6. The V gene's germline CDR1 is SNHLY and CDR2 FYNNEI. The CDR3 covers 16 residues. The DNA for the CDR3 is TGTGCCAGCAGTGTTGCTAGCGGGGGGGGCGCCTACGAGCAGTACTTC. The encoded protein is CASSVASGGGAYEQYF.

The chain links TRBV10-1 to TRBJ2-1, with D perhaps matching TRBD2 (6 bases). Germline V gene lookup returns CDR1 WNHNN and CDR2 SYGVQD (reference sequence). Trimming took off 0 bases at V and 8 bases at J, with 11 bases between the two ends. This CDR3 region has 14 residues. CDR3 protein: CASSESGWGDEQFF. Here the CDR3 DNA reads TGCGCCAGCAGTGAGTCGGGTTGGGGGGATGAGCAGTTCTTC.

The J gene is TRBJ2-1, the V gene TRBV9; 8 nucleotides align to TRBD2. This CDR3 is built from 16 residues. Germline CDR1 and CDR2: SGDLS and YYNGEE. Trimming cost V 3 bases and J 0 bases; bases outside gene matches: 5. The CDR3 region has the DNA TGTGCCAGCAGCGCGAGCGGGAGCGGCTCCTACAATGAGCAGTTCTTC. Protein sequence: CASSASGSGSYNEQFF.

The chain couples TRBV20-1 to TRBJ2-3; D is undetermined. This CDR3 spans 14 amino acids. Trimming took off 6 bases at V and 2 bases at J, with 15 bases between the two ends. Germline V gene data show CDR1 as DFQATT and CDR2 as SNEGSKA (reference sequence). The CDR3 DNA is TGCAGTGCCGATGCAGGCGCGGACACAGATACGCAGTATTTT. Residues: CSADAGADTDTQYF.

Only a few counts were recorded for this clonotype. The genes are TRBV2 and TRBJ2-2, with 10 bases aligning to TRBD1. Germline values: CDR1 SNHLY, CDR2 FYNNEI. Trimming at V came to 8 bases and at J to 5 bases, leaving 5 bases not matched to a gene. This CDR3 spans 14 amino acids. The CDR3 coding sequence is TGTGCCAGCGGGGGGACAGGGGCAACCGGGGAGCTGTTTTTT. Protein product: CASGGTGATGELFF.

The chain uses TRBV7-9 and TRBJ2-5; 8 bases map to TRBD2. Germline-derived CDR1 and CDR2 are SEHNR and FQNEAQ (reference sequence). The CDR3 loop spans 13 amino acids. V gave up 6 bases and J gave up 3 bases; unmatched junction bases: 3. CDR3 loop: CASSGTRKETQYF. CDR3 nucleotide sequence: TGTGCCAGCAGTGGGACTAGGAAAGAGACCCAGTACTTC.